What follows are 26 T cell receptor beta chains derived from one specimen sequenced in a study of shared clonotypes between healthy human individuals. Method: immunoSEQ multiplex PCR; TCRdb's copy keeps in-frame clones and lacks some. The repertoire holds hundreds of thousands of clones, about 80% seen once, with around 2% in the top ten. Sequenced: memory CD4+ T cells sorted from blood. Subset of the sample: CD45RA-negative fraction. Source of these receptors: a woman in her twenties or thirties in good health.

This clone appeared a single time. The chain has TRBV5-1 and TRBJ2-3; 10 positions match TRBD2. V was clipped by 2 bases and J by 0 bases; unmatched bases: 6. This CDR3 region has 17 residues. CDR1 is SGHRS, CDR2 YFSETQ, per germline. The DNA for the CDR3 is TGCGCCAGCAGCTTAGGGCTAGCGGGAGTAAGCACAGATACGCAGTATTTT. Protein sequence: CASSLGLAGVSTDTQYF.

On this clone itself: This specimen includes other DNA sequences encoding the same CDR3. This chain links TRBV27 with TRBJ1-2; the match to TRBD1 covers 9 bases. The CDR3 spans 15 residues. J gave up 1 base and V 5 bases, and 5 bases lay outside the gene matches. Looked up from germline, CDR1 is MNHEY and CDR2 is SMNVEV (reference sequence). CDR3 sequence reads: CASSPPGQGNYGYTF. CDR3 bases: TGTGCCAGCAGTCCGCCGGGACAGGGTAACTATGGCTACACCTTC.

CDR3 amino acids: CASISSLLAGGGELFF. The CDR3 nucleotides read TGTGCCAGCATCTCTTCTTTGCTAGCGGGAGGCGGGGAGCTGTTTTTT. The chain carries TRBV28 and TRBJ2-2, with 11 bases aligning to TRBD2. V gave up 7 bases and J gave up 7 bases; unmatched junction bases: 11. The CDR3 consists of 16 residues. Germline CDR1 and CDR2: MDHEN and SYDVKM.

V and J are TRBV7-9 and TRBJ1-4, with 9 positions matching TRBD1. The CDR3 is 16 amino acids. Germline V CDR1 and CDR2: SEHNR, FQNEAQ (reference sequence). V was pared by 4 bases and J by 2 bases, with 5 bases of the junction left unmatched. This CDR3 reads CASSSYRGHTNEKLFF. The CDR3, as DNA: TGTGCCAGCAGCTCATACAGGGGGCACACTAATGAAAAACTGTTTTTT.

V gene TRBV20-1 combines with J gene TRBJ1-2, with D unresolved. The CDR3 sequence is 9 residues long. V gave up 7 bases and J gave up 7 bases, with 7 bases separating them. CDR1 is DFQATT and CDR2 is SNEGSKA in the germline V gene (reference sequence). The CDR3, as DNA: TGCAGTGTCCGCGGTGGCTACACCTTC. This codes for CSVRGGYTF.

The J gene is TRBJ2-3, the V gene TRBV5-4, with 11 positions matching TRBD2. V was clipped by 3 bases and J by 2 bases; unmatched bases: 5. The CDR3 spans 16 residues. Germline values: CDR1 SGHNT, CDR2 YYREEE (reference sequence). The CDR3 sequence is CASSSWGLAVTDTQYF. The CDR3 bases are TGTGCCAGCAGCTCCTGGGGACTAGCGGTCACAGATACGCAGTATTTT.

This chain uses TRBV7-8 with TRBJ2-3; 8 bases line up with TRBD2. The CDR3 has 15 residues. Germline V gene sequence: CDR1 SGHVS, CDR2 FQNEAQ. After removal of 4 bases from V and 2 bases from J, the junction contained 5 bases not matched to a gene. In DNA form, the CDR3 reads TGTGCCAGCAGCTCGAACGGACTAGCCACAGATACGCAGTATTTT. This sequence encodes CASSSNGLATDTQYF.

The chain links TRBV6-5 to TRBJ1-1; D remains unclear. V shed 5 bases and J shed 1 base, with 8 bases lying between them. The CDR3 is 13 amino acids. Germline V gene lookup returns CDR1 MNHEY and CDR2 SVGAGI. The CDR3 region has the DNA TGTGCCAGCAGTCTAACAGCGAACACTGAAGCTTTCTTT. This gives the protein CASSLTANTEAFF.

The chain links TRBV7-2 to TRBJ2-7; D ambiguous. Germline values: CDR1 SGHTA, CDR2 FQGNSA. V lost 0 bases to trimming and J lost 0 bases, with 3 bases between them. CDR3 size: 13 residues. The CDR3, as DNA: TGTGCCAGCAGCTTAGCCTACTCCTACGAGCAGTACTTC. It yields the protein CASSLAYSYEQYF.

The chain joins TRBV2 to TRBJ2-3; 7 bases align to TRBD1. This CDR3 is 15 amino acids long. The J segment lost 1 base and the V segment lost 2 bases, leaving 3 bases of the junction unmatched. Germline assignment: CDR1 SNHLY and CDR2 FYNNEI. The CDR3 sequence is CASSEQGVGTDTQYF. CDR3 bases: TGTGCCAGCAGTGAACAGGGGGTTGGCACAGATACGCAGTATTTT.

The V gene is TRBV19, the J gene TRBJ1-1; D remains unclear. The CDR3 spans 17 residues. Germline CDR1 reads LNHDA; CDR2 reads SQIVND (reference sequence). The V and J ends lost 0 bases and 6 bases respectively, with 20 bases between them. CDR3 residues: CASSIDHSYLRQPEAFF. For the CDR3, the DNA is TGTGCCAGTAGTATAGATCATTCCTATCTACGGCAGCCTGAAGCTTTCTTT.

There are a few counts of this clone. J is TRBJ1-1 and V is TRBV7-3, with a possible D match to TRBD1 (6 bases). This CDR3 contains 13 residues. Trimming removed 5 bases from V and 3 bases from J, with 10 bases in between. CDR1 and CDR2 (germline): SGHTA, FQGTGA. CDR3 coding DNA: TGTGCCAGCAGCCCGCAGGGGTACACTGAAGCTTTCTTT. Translating gives CASSPQGYTEAFF.

The chain recombines TRBV30 with TRBJ2-1, with 9 bases that match TRBD2. CDR3 length: 16 residues. Losses at the gene ends were 0 bases for V and 3 bases for J; bases not matched to a gene: 6. Looked up from germline, CDR1 is GTSNPN and CDR2 is SVGIG (reference sequence). CDR3: CAWSVGSGSNYNEQFF. DNA for the CDR3: TGTGCCTGGAGTGTTGGTAGCGGGAGCAACTACAATGAGCAGTTCTTC.

V and J are TRBV30 and TRBJ1-4; no clear D gene. V was trimmed by 0 bases and J by 5 bases, leaving 13 bases between them. Germline V CDR1 and CDR2: GTSNPN, SVGIG (reference sequence). The CDR3 spans 15 residues. CDR3 sequence reads: CAWSVPPGENEKLFF. CDR3 sequence (DNA): TGTGCCTGGAGTGTTCCCCCGGGAGAAAATGAAAAACTGTTTTTT.

The chain employs TRBV2 and TRBJ1-5; D is perhaps TRBD1 (5 bases). The V end lost 2 bases, the J end lost 5 bases, and 10 bases lay between the germline ends. Germline V lookup: CDR1 SNHLY, CDR2 FYNNEI. The CDR3 totals 14 residues. In DNA, the CDR3 is TGTGCCAGCAGTGAATGGGACGGAGATCAGCCCCAGCATTTT. Its translation is CASSEWDGDQPQHF. The whole variable domain, remainder taken from reference TRBV2 and TRBJ1-5, is EPEVTQTPSHQVTQMGQEVILRCVPISNHLYFYWYRQILGQKVEFLVSFYNNEISEKSEIFDDQFSVERPDGSNFTLKIRSTKLEDSAMYFCASSEWDGDQPQHFGDGTRLSIL.

J is TRBJ2-5 and V is TRBV5-1; D unclear. The better agreement between TRBJ2-7 and the DNA end casts doubt on the J call. The CDR3 is 11 amino acids. The germline CDR1 and CDR2 sequences are SGHRS and YFSETQ. Here the CDR3 reads CASSPSYEQYF. In nucleotides, the CDR3 is TGCGCCAGCAGCCCATCCTACGAGCAGTACTTC.

On this clone itself: This may stem from a read error, because a much larger clone lies one nucleotide away. Additional DNA sequences in this sample encode the identical CDR3. This sequence joins TRBV20-1 and TRBJ1-1; D remains unclear. CDR1 is DFQATT and CDR2 is SNEGSKA in the germline V gene (reference sequence). The V end lost 3 bases, the J end lost 1 base, and 3 bases lay between the germline ends. The CDR3 extends over 11 amino acids. The CDR3 nucleotides read TGCAGTGCTAGGGGGAACACTGAAGCTTTCTTT. It codes for CSARGNTEAFF.

This clone was observed once. The junction does not match germline at one end; this may be a read error. This chain connects TRBV11-3 to TRBJ1-5; D is ambiguous. The germline CDR1 and CDR2 sequences are SGHNT and YENEEA. CDR3 length equals 12 residues. CDR3 loop: CASRDPTRRDPF. The CDR3 region has the DNA TGTGCCAGCAGGGATCCGACAAGAAGAGACCCTTTT.

This chain uses TRBV6-5 with TRBJ2-7; TRBD2 matches 8 bases. The CDR3 runs to 14 residues. Germline CDR1 and CDR2: MNHEY and SVGAGI. Trimming at V came to 9 bases and at J to 4 bases, leaving 11 bases not matched to a gene. The CDR3 sequence is CASAKREFRYEQYF. CDR3 DNA sequence: TGTGCCAGTGCCAAGCGGGAGTTTCGGTACGAGCAGTACTTC.

Turning to this clone: This sample includes further DNA sequences coding for the same CDR3. The rearrangement joins TRBV7-9 to TRBJ2-7; 7 nucleotides agree with TRBD2. Germline assignment: CDR1 SEHNR and CDR2 FQNEAQ (reference sequence). The CDR3 totals 14 residues. Germline trimming cut 5 bases from V and 0 bases from J; bases unmatched to any gene: 4. The CDR3 loop reads CASSPSGSSYEQYF. The DNA of the CDR3 is TGTGCCAGCAGCCCTAGCGGATCCTCCTACGAGCAGTACTTC. The whole variable domain, remainder taken from reference TRBV7-9 and TRBJ2-7, is DTGVSQNPRHKITKRGQNVTFRCDPISEHNRLYWYRQTLGQGPEFLTYFQNEAQLEKSRLLSDRFSAERPKGSFSTLEIQRTEQGDSAMYLCASSPSGSSYEQYFGPGTRLTVT.

This chain uses TRBV27 with TRBJ2-1; D is ambiguous. Germline V gene sequence: CDR1 MNHEY, CDR2 SMNVEV (reference sequence). V was cut by 5 bases and J by 0 bases, with 14 bases left in between. The CDR3 contains 16 residues. The CDR3 coding sequence is TGTGCCAGCAGTACGACACTGACGATCTCCTACAATGAGCAGTTCTTC. Its protein is CASSTTLTISYNEQFF.

The chain uses TRBV7-3 and TRBJ2-7; D gene ambiguous. Deletions cut 5 bases from V and 1 base from J, with 3 bases between. Per the germline V gene, CDR1 is SGHTA and CDR2 is FQGTGA. This CDR3 contains 11 residues. In DNA form, the CDR3 reads TGTGCCAGCAGCACTTCCTACGAGCAGTACTTC. It encodes CASSTSYEQYF.

The chain uses TRBV7-9 and TRBJ2-6; 9 bases are shared with TRBD2. Germline V CDR1 and CDR2: SEHNR, FQNEAQ (reference sequence). The CDR3 spans 18 residues. The J segment lost 2 bases and the V segment lost 4 bases, leaving 9 bases of the junction unmatched. The CDR3: CASSSGTSFTTGANVLTF. In DNA form, the CDR3 reads TGTGCCAGCAGCTCCGGGACTAGCTTCACGACTGGGGCCAACGTCCTGACTTTC.

Written as DNA, the CDR3 is TGTGCCAGCAGTCTCTCCCACACCGGGGAGCTGTTTTTT. Translating gives CASSLSHTGELFF. This chain uses TRBV28 with TRBJ2-2; D remains unclear. Germline CDR1 MDHEN, CDR2 SYDVKM. The CDR3 spans 13 residues. V lost 5 bases to trimming and J lost 3 bases, with 7 bases between them. The full variable domain, its missing parts supplied by reference TRBV28 and TRBJ2-2, is DVKVTQSSRYLVKRTGEKVFLECVQDMDHENMFWYRQDPGLGLRLIYFSYDVKMKEKGDIPEGYSVSREKKERFSLILESASTNQTSMYLCASSLSHTGELFFGEGSRLTVL.

CDR3 bases: TGTGCCAGCAGTTTCCCGCGGCGGATGGAGCAGTACTTC. Its protein is CASSFPRRMEQYF. V and J are TRBV28 and TRBJ2-7; no clear D. Looked up from germline, CDR1 is MDHEN and CDR2 is SYDVKM. The CDR3 totals 13 residues. Trimming stripped 3 bases from V and 7 bases from J, with 13 bases between. Combining the CDR3 with reference TRBV28 and TRBJ2-7 gives the whole variable domain DVKVTQSSRYLVKRTGEKVFLECVQDMDHENMFWYRQDPGLGLRLIYFSYDVKMKEKGDIPEGYSVSREKKERFSLILESASTNQTSMYLCASSFPRRMEQYFGPGTRLTVT.

The chain carries TRBV7-8 and TRBJ1-4; 7 bases match TRBD1. V dropped 0 bases and J dropped 7; count of bases not matched to a gene: 5. The CDR3 contains 15 residues. The germline CDR1 and CDR2 sequences are SGHVS and FQNEAQ. The CDR3 nucleotides are TGTGCCAGCAGCTTAGCACAGGGGATTGGTGAAAAACTGTTTTTT. Its protein product is CASSLAQGIGEKLFF.